This TCR beta chain is drawn from a study of blood T cell repertoires in COVID-19. Study at large: COVID-19 samples from acute and convalescent phases originated in the United States, Italy and Spain. Nucleic acid was either cDNA or gDNA, and it came from T cells, B-cell-depleted T cells, or PBMCs.

The length of the CDR3 is 16 residues. Trimming removed 4 bases at V and 4 bases at J, with 19 bases between. Germline values: CDR1 MNHEY, CDR2 SVGAGI. Produced via immunoSEQ multiplex PCR; TCRdb's table is partial and in-frame only. The data hold 250,000 to 350,000 clones, with 75% to 90% observed a single time. Patients at the Seattle site were enrolled during active infection and followed longitudinally. The J gene is TRBJ2-5, the V gene TRBV6-5; a possible D gene is TRBD2 (5 bases). The specimen sequenced was peripheral blood. The receptor was derived from a woman in her forties or fifties with COVID-19, enrolled during active disease. This CDR3 reads CASSFRPRAQGETQYF. Written as DNA, the CDR3 is TGTGCCAGCAGTTTCCGCCCGAGGGCTCAAGGAGAGACCCAGTACTTC.